This TCR beta chain was retrieved from a study of blood T cell repertoires in COVID-19. Losses at the gene ends were 3 bases for V and 3 bases for J; bases not matched to a gene: 2. Per germline, CDR1 SGHRS and CDR2 YFSETQ. The CDR3 is 15 amino acids. Per the original data handling: Scientists estimated how many nucleated cells there were by amplifying reference gene primers. Here immunoSEQ multiplex PCR was the method, and the copy in TCRdb shows in-frame clones only, minus some. V and J calls and clone size follow that table, whereas D and trimming were derived from the DNA. This sample carries 35,000 to 45,000 clones, around 90% of them seen once, and the ten largest clones take roughly 21%.

The clonotype originates from a man aged 60 to 75 with acute or convalescent COVID-19. V usage is TRBV5-1 and J usage is TRBJ2-1; TRBD1 aligns across 11 bases. The material sequenced was peripheral blood. CDR3 sequence reads: CASSSGTGGYNEQFF. DNA for the CDR3: TGCGCCAGCAGCTCCGGGACAGGGGGCTACAATGAGCAGTTCTTC.